Below, 19 T cell receptor beta chains from the same sample are listed, as sequenced in a study of shared clonotypes between healthy human individuals. TCRdb's copy holds only in-frame clones and misses some; the assay was immunoSEQ multiplex PCR. The sample lists fewer than 1.6 million clones, roughly 98.5% occurring once. The sample was naive CD4+ T cells sorted from blood. Subset denoted: CD45RA+ positively selected. The receptors come from a man aged 25 to 40 in good health.

The chain links TRBV27 to TRBJ2-3, with D possibly matching TRBD2 (6 bases). The CDR3 loop spans 17 amino acids. Trimming took off 6 bases at V and 1 base at J, with 20 bases between the two ends. Germline V gives CDR1 MNHEY, CDR2 SMNVEV (reference sequence). CDR3 nucleotides: TGTGCCAGCAGCCACCGATCGACGGGAGTGGGCACAGATACGCAGTATTTT. Translating gives CASSHRSTGVGTDTQYF.

This clone has just one count. The chain has TRBV28 and TRBJ1-3, with 9 bases that match TRBD1. The ends lost 3 bases at V and 3 bases at J; junction bases unmatched: 12. In germline, CDR1 is MDHEN, CDR2 SYDVKM. The CDR3 is 18 amino acids. In DNA form, the CDR3 reads TGTGCCAGCAGTTTCCCCGGGACAGGGCAGCGGGTTGGAAACACCATATATTTT. Translating it yields CASSFPGTGQRVGNTIYF.

The chain uses TRBV6-1 and TRBJ2-2; tentative D call: TRBD1 (5 bases). V was pared by 5 bases and J by 5 bases, with 15 bases between. Germline V gene lookup returns CDR1 MNHNS and CDR2 SASEGT. The CDR3 has 15 residues. CDR3: CASSQTVRSTGELFF. CDR3 sequence (DNA): TGTGCCAGCAGTCAGACAGTGAGAAGTACCGGGGAGCTGTTTTTT.

The J gene is TRBJ1-5, the V gene TRBV28; TRBD1 is a possible D gene (6 bases). The CDR3 runs to 14 residues. Germline CDR1 is MDHEN and CDR2 is SYDVKM. V was trimmed by 2 bases and J by 11 bases, leaving 16 bases between them. CDR3 protein: CASSLPGAARTQHF. CDR3 in DNA: TGTGCCAGCAGTTTACCAGGGGCCGCGCGAACCCAGCATTTT. Full variable domain (missing parts from reference TRBV28 and TRBJ1-5): DVKVTQSSRYLVKRTGEKVFLECVQDMDHENMFWYRQDPGLGLRLIYFSYDVKMKEKGDIPEGYSVSREKKERFSLILESASTNQTSMYLCASSLPGAARTQHFGDGTRLSIL.

J is TRBJ2-7 and V is TRBV6-1; D is possibly TRBD2 (6 bases). Trimming took 6 bases from V and 1 from J, leaving 16 bases between them. This CDR3 spans 15 amino acids. Germline V lookup: CDR1 MNHNS, CDR2 SASEGT. The CDR3, as DNA: TGTGCCAGCAGGGTGGGGACTCCCTTATCCTACGAGCAGTACTTC. It encodes CASRVGTPLSYEQYF.

This chain connects TRBV11-2 to TRBJ2-7; tentatively, D is TRBD2 (5 bases). The length of the CDR3 is 13 residues. Trimming removed 8 bases at V and 4 bases at J, with 15 bases between. Germline V CDR1 and CDR2: SGHAT, FQNNGV. The CDR3, as DNA: TGTGCCAGCGGCCTTGAGGCGGGTTACGAGCAGTACTTC. Protein product: CASGLEAGYEQYF.

The chain couples TRBV7-2 to TRBJ2-7; a possible D gene is TRBD1 (6 bases). Trimming removed 5 bases from V and 0 bases from J, with 14 bases in between. The germline V gene encodes CDR1 SGHTA and CDR2 FQGNSA. The CDR3 covers 15 residues. Here the CDR3 reads CASSPPDSRSYEQYF. CDR3 in DNA: TGTGCCAGCAGCCCGCCGGACAGTCGCTCCTACGAGCAGTACTTC.

V usage is TRBV19 and J usage is TRBJ2-1, with D uncertain. The V gene lost 1 base and the J gene lost 0 bases, with 13 bases spanning the gap. The CDR3 contains 17 residues. Germline V gene data show CDR1 as LNHDA and CDR2 as SQIVND (reference sequence). The CDR3 here is CASSIVHTQSSYNEQFF. The CDR3 region has the DNA TGTGCCAGTAGTATAGTCCACACCCAGAGCTCCTACAATGAGCAGTTCTTC.

The rearrangement joins TRBV7-6 to TRBJ2-5; D call uncertain. The V gene's germline CDR1 is SGHVS and CDR2 FNYEAQ. There are 14 residues in the CDR3. V lost 1 base and J 5 bases, leaving 11 bases between the germline ends. CDR3 coding DNA: TGTGCCAGCAGCTTAGGGGCCTCGACGGAGACCCAGTACTTC. It codes for CASSLGASTETQYF.

This sequence joins TRBV5-4 and TRBJ2-1, with D uncertain. V was clipped by 3 bases and J by 6 bases, with 13 bases between them. The germline V gene has CDR1 SGHNT and CDR2 YYREEE (reference sequence). This CDR3 has 14 amino acids. In DNA, the CDR3 is TGTGCCAGCAGCTCCCCCTTGAACGGCAATGAGCAGTTCTTC. Translating it yields CASSSPLNGNEQFF.

This chain connects TRBV5-6 to TRBJ2-5; D gene unclear. There are 14 residues in the CDR3. Trimming removed 0 bases from V and 7 bases from J, with 13 bases in between. Germline V gene data show CDR1 as SGHDT and CDR2 as YYEEEE. CDR3 region: CASSLGPRLGTQYF. The CDR3 region has the DNA TGTGCCAGCAGCTTGGGACCCCGCCTGGGGACCCAGTACTTC.

The chain carries TRBV6-1 and TRBJ2-7; D is perhaps TRBD1 or TRBD2 (5 bases each). Trimming took off 6 bases at V and 4 bases at J, with 16 bases between the two ends. CDR3 length equals 14 residues. Germline V gives CDR1 MNHNS, CDR2 SASEGT. CDR3 nucleotide sequence: TGTGCCAGCAGAACCGGGACGGGCCATTACGAGCAGTACTTC. Protein sequence: CASRTGTGHYEQYF.

A single count supports this clone. The rearrangement uses TRBV6-6 and TRBJ2-5; 7 nucleotides agree with TRBD1. There are 14 residues in the CDR3. The germline CDR1 and CDR2 sequences are MNHNY and SVGAGI (reference sequence). The V gene end was trimmed by 5 bases and the J gene end by 2 bases; junction bases not matched to a gene: 5. CDR3 DNA sequence: TGTGCCAGCAGTCGCCCGGGACAGCAAGAGACCCAGTACTTC. Translated: CASSRPGQQETQYF.

The chain couples TRBV11-3 to TRBJ2-2; 8 bases map to TRBD2. There are 15 residues in the CDR3. V was clipped by 5 bases and J by 6 bases; unmatched bases: 8. Per germline, CDR1 SGHNT and CDR2 YENEEA. In DNA, the CDR3 is TGTGCCAGCAGCCCCTCAGCGGGGGCCGCCGGGGAGCTGTTTTTT. Its protein product is CASSPSAGAAGELFF.

The rearrangement uses TRBV20-1 and TRBJ2-1; TRBD1 is a possible D gene (6 bases). The germline CDR1 and CDR2 sequences are DFQATT and SNEGSKA (reference sequence). CDR3 length: 11 amino acids. The V and J ends lost 3 bases and 14 bases respectively, with 14 bases between them. This CDR3 reads CSASQQGTKFF. The CDR3 DNA follows: TGCAGTGCTAGTCAGCAGGGGACGAAGTTCTTC.

This sequence joins TRBV5-1 and TRBJ2-1, with 9 bases matching TRBD2. Per the germline V gene, CDR1 is SGHRS and CDR2 is YFSETQ. The junction had 8 bases not matched to a gene; V was cut back by 4 bases and J by 3 bases. The CDR3 length is 16 residues. The CDR3 sequence is CASSRTSVPIYNEQFF. The CDR3, as DNA: TGCGCCAGCAGCCGGACTAGCGTTCCGATCTACAATGAGCAGTTCTTC.

The genes are TRBV5-1 and TRBJ1-4; D unclear. This CDR3 is 16 amino acids long. V was clipped by 5 bases and J by 3 bases, with 17 bases between them. The germline gives CDR1 SGHRS, CDR2 YFSETQ. The CDR3 DNA sequence: TGCGCCAGCAGAGAGGTGGTCTCAGCGTCTAATGAAAAACTGTTTTTT. Protein product: CASREVVSASNEKLFF.

The V and J genes are TRBV5-4 and TRBJ2-3; a weak D match, TRBD2 (6 bases). V lost 4 bases and J lost 0, with 15 bases in between. The V gene's germline CDR1 is SGHNT and CDR2 YYREEE (reference sequence). This CDR3 is built from 16 residues. The CDR3 region is CASSLGGAYSTDTQYF. The DNA for the CDR3 is TGTGCCAGCAGCCTAGGCGGGGCCTACAGCACAGATACGCAGTATTTT. Using reference TRBV5-4 and TRBJ2-3 for the parts outside the CDR3, the full variable domain is ETGVTQSPTHLIKTRGQQVTLRCSSQSGHNTVSWYQQALGQGPQFIFQYYREEENGRGNFPPRFSGLQFPNYSSELNVNALELDDSALYLCASSLGGAYSTDTQYFGPGTRLTVL.

This chain uses TRBV5-4 with TRBJ1-2; no reliable D call. There are 15 residues in the CDR3. V was cut by 0 bases and J by 2 bases, with 11 bases left in between. Germline V gene sequence: CDR1 SGHNT, CDR2 YYREEE (reference sequence). CDR3 loop: CASSLVGVTNYGYTF. The CDR3 region has the DNA TGTGCCAGCAGCTTGGTTGGGGTTACCAACTATGGCTACACCTTC.